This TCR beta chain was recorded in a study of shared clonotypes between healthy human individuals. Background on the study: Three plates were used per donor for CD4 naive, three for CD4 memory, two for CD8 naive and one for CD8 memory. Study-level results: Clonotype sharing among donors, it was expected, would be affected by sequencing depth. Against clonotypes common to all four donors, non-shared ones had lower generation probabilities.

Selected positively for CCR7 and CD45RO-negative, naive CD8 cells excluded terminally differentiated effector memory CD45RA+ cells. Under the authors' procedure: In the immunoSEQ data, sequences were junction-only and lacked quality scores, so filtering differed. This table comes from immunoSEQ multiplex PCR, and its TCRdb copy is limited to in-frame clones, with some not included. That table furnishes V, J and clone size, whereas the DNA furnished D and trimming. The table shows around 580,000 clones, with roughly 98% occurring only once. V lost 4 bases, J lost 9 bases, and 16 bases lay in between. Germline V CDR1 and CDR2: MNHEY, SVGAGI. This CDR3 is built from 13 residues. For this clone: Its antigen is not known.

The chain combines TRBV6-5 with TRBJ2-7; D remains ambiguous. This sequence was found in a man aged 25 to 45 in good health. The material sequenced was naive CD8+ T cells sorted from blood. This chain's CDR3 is CASSSRTAPVQYF. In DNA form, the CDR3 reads TGTGCCAGCAGTTCTCGGACGGCTCCCGTGCAGTACTTC.